The next 27 T cell receptor beta chains were all read from a single sample in a study of control samples from healthy donors and cancer patients. TCRdb's table, derived via immunoSEQ multiplex PCR, lists solely in-frame clones and lacks some. There are roughly 200,000 clones in the sample, with under 2.5% held by the top ten. Sequencing was performed on blood. The receptor set was obtained from a woman younger than 45 in good health.

The rearrangement uses TRBV5-1 and TRBJ2-3; D tentatively reads TRBD1 or TRBD2 (5 bases each). Looked up from germline, CDR1 is SGHRS and CDR2 is YFSETQ. The CDR3 spans 18 residues. Trimming shortened V by 1 base and J by 6 bases, and 24 bases separated the two germline ends. The CDR3 protein is CASSLKLIPRDPHDTQYF. In nucleotides, the CDR3 is TGCGCCAGCAGCTTGAAATTGATACCCCGGGACCCCCATGATACGCAGTATTTT.

V usage is TRBV29-1 and J usage is TRBJ2-2; 10 positions match TRBD1. Germline-derived CDR1 and CDR2 are SQVTM and ANQGSEA. This CDR3 has 16 residues. The junction had 10 bases not matched to a gene; V was cut back by 7 bases and J by 2 bases. The CDR3 DNA follows: TGCAGCGCCCAGACAGGGGGCGGTGGAAACACCGGGGAGCTGTTTTTT. This sequence encodes CSAQTGGGGNTGELFF.

The chain is built from TRBV3-1 (or the pseudogene TRBV3-2) and TRBJ2-5; 8 bases are a match to TRBD2. Germline CDR1 and CDR2: LGHDT and YNNKEL (reference sequence). CDR3 length: 17 residues. V dropped 1 base and J dropped 2; count of bases not matched to a gene: 9. The CDR3 DNA reads TGTGCCAGCAGCCAAGGGGGTCGGGGGGGATGGCAAGAGACCCAGTACTTC. Translating gives CASSQGGRGGWQETQYF.

The chain employs TRBV6-4 and TRBJ1-1, with D maybe TRBD1 (5 bases). Deletions cut 0 bases from V and 4 bases from J, with 9 bases between. Germline V gene data show CDR1 as MRHNA and CDR2 as SNTAGT. The CDR3 extends over 14 amino acids. The CDR3: CASSDSGRVTEAFF. Written as DNA, the CDR3 is TGTGCCAGCAGTGACTCGGGCAGGGTCACTGAAGCTTTCTTT.

The chain combines TRBV5-1 with TRBJ1-1; D call uncertain. The CDR3 contains 15 residues. The germline CDR1 and CDR2 sequences are SGHRS and YFSETQ. V was cut by 3 bases and J by 1 base, with 13 bases left in between. CDR3 loop: CASSSQAPENTEAFF. CDR3 bases: TGCGCCAGCAGCTCCCAGGCTCCCGAGAACACTGAAGCTTTCTTT. The whole variable domain, remainder taken from reference TRBV5-1 and TRBJ1-1, is KAGVTQTPRYLIKTRGQQVTLSCSPISGHRSVSWYQQTPGQGLQFLFEYFSETQRNKGNFPGRFSGRQFSNSRSEMNVSTLELGDSALYLCASSSQAPENTEAFFGQGTRLTVV.

The chain has TRBV25-1 and TRBJ1-2; D ambiguous. CDR1 and CDR2 (germline): MGHDK, SYGVNS. The V gene lost 3 bases and the J gene lost 8 bases, with 16 bases spanning the gap. The CDR3 loop spans 14 amino acids. The CDR3 protein is CASSDTNGVDGYTF. The CDR3 nucleotides read TGTGCCAGCAGTGACACAAACGGGGTCGACGGCTACACCTTC.

The chain links TRBV12-3 or TRBV12-4 to TRBJ2-1; D uncertain. V was pared by 3 bases and J by 5 bases, with 5 bases between. The CDR3 is made up of 12 amino acids. The CDR3 DNA reads as TGTGCCAGCAGTTTTAGAGACAATGAGCAGTTCTTC. It specifies CASSFRDNEQFF.

Concerning this clone: The sample has other DNA sequences that encode this CDR3 too. CDR3 loop: CASSLDPYEQYF. Here the CDR3 DNA reads TGTGCCAGCAGCCTGGACCCCTACGAGCAGTACTTC. The rearrangement joins TRBV12-3 or TRBV12-4 to TRBJ2-7; the D is unclear. This CDR3 has 12 residues. V lost 6 bases and J lost 2, with 8 bases in between.

The chain has TRBV28 and TRBJ1-4; D unclear. Germline-derived CDR1 and CDR2 are MDHEN and SYDVKM. The CDR3 is made up of 15 amino acids. V dropped 1 base and J dropped 10 bases, with 16 bases sitting between them. CDR3 bases: TGTGCCAGCAGTTTATTTGGGGTTTCCAAGAGAAAACTGTTTTTT. Translated: CASSLFGVSKRKLFF.

The chain employs TRBV6-2 or TRBV6-3 and TRBJ1-1; tentative D call: TRBD1 (6 bases). V shed 5 bases and J shed 4 bases, with 14 bases lying between them. The CDR3 consists of 14 residues. Per germline, CDR1 MNHEY and CDR2 SVGEGT. The CDR3 loop is CASSLQGWGTEAFF. DNA of the CDR3: TGTGCCAGCAGTCTCCAGGGGTGGGGCACTGAAGCTTTCTTT.

The V call is TRBV6-2 or TRBV6-3, the J call TRBJ1-5; D gene uncertain. CDR3 length: 12 amino acids. Trimming shortened V by 0 bases and J by 6 bases, and 3 bases separated the two germline ends. Germline V gives CDR1 MNHEY, CDR2 SVGEGT. CDR3 DNA: TGTGCCAGCAGTTACTCGTCTCAGCCCCAGCATTTT. Translating it yields CASSYSSQPQHF.

The genes are TRBV28 and TRBJ2-7, with 10 bases matching TRBD1. Germline loops: CDR1 MDHEN, CDR2 SYDVKM. This CDR3 contains 19 residues. V lost 2 bases, J lost 4 bases, and 17 bases stayed unmatched. The CDR3: CASSLGMVQGQGSFYEQYF. CDR3 nucleotide sequence: TGTGCCAGCAGTTTAGGGATGGTACAGGGACAGGGGAGCTTTTACGAGCAGTACTTC.

The CDR3 protein is CASSSRGAGHGAEQYF. DNA of the CDR3: TGCGCCAGCAGCTCCCGGGGCGCGGGCCACGGGGCCGAGCAGTACTTC. The V gene is TRBV5-1, the J gene TRBJ2-7; D may be TRBD1 or TRBD2 (5 bases each). The CDR3 covers 16 residues. The germline V gene encodes CDR1 SGHRS and CDR2 YFSETQ. V was trimmed by 3 bases and J by 6 bases, leaving 22 bases between them.

This chain joins TRBV3-1 (or the pseudogene TRBV3-2) and TRBJ2-7, with a tentative D call TRBD2 (5 bases). Deletions cut 3 bases from V and 0 bases from J, with 9 bases between. Germline assignment: CDR1 LGHDT and CDR2 YNNKEL (reference sequence). The CDR3 is 14 residues long. The CDR3 coding sequence is TGTGCCAGCAGCCATCCCGGGATCTCCTACGAGCAGTACTTC. This gives the protein CASSHPGISYEQYF.

The rearrangement joins TRBV4-2 to TRBJ1-2; no reliable D call. Germline lookup yields CDR1 LGHNA and CDR2 YNFKEQ. The germline V and J ends were trimmed by 0 bases and 4 bases, with 9 bases remaining between them. The CDR3 is made up of 14 amino acids. The CDR3 DNA reads as TGTGCCAGCAGCCAAGAACCAGGCTTCTATGGCTACACCTTC. Translation: CASSQEPGFYGYTF.

This chain links TRBV5-5 with TRBJ1-2; a weak D match, TRBD1 (5 bases). The V and J ends lost 4 bases and 5 bases respectively, with 18 bases between them. The CDR3 runs to 15 residues. Germline CDR1 SGHKS, CDR2 YYEKEE (reference sequence). For the CDR3, the DNA is TGTGCCAGCAGCCCTGGGGCGTGGGCCTCTTATGGCTACACCTTC. It codes for CASSPGAWASYGYTF.

The chain couples TRBV25-1 to TRBJ1-2; D may be TRBD1 (5 bases). This CDR3 region has 12 residues. Trimming cost V 3 bases and J 8 bases, with 10 bases left between them. CDR1 is MGHDK and CDR2 is SYGVNS in the germline V gene. DNA for the CDR3: TGTGCCAGCAGTGACAGGGTTAAAGGCTACACCTTC. It translates to CASSDRVKGYTF.

The V call is TRBV5-1, the J call TRBJ1-4; D remains unclear. Per germline, CDR1 SGHRS and CDR2 YFSETQ. CDR3 length: 12 amino acids. For the CDR3, the DNA is TGCGCGTGGGCTCCCGGTAATGAAAAACTGTTTTTT. Translating gives CAWAPGNEKLFF.

The V call is TRBV5-4, the J call TRBJ2-7; D remains unclear. Germline V gene lookup returns CDR1 SGHNT and CDR2 YYREEE (reference sequence). V lost 4 bases, J lost 1 base, and 15 bases lay in between. This CDR3 is 15 amino acids long. The CDR3 here is CASSRKSRMSYEQYF. The CDR3 DNA reads TGTGCCAGCAGCCGAAAGTCCCGTATGTCCTACGAGCAGTACTTC.

The V and J genes are TRBV7-9 and TRBJ2-5; 11 positions match TRBD2. This CDR3 contains 14 residues. The V and J ends lost 3 bases and 4 bases, in that order; junction bases with no gene match: 1. CDR1 is SEHNR and CDR2 is FQNEAQ in the germline V gene (reference sequence). CDR3 DNA: TGTGCCAGCAGCTTCACTAGCGGGGGAGAGACCCAGTACTTC. Amino acids: CASSFTSGGETQYF. The full variable domain, in which reference TRBV7-9 and TRBJ2-5 provide the parts outside the CDR3, is DTGVSQNPRHKITKRGQNVTFRCDPISEHNRLYWYRQTLGQGPEFLTYFQNEAQLEKSRLLSDRFSAERPKGSFSTLEIQRTEQGDSAMYLCASSFTSGGETQYFGPGTRLLVL.

The chain links TRBV7-2 to TRBJ1-6; a possible D gene is TRBD1 (6 bases). Trimming took off 2 bases at V and 5 bases at J, with 10 bases between the two ends. The CDR3 runs 15 residues. Germline CDR1 is SGHTA and CDR2 is FQGNSA. CDR3 protein: CASSLYRANNSPLHF. The DNA for the CDR3 is TGTGCCAGCAGCTTATACAGGGCGAATAATTCACCCCTCCACTTT.

The genes are TRBV4-1 and TRBJ2-7, with D possibly being TRBD2 (7 bases). The length of the CDR3 is 16 residues. Trimming cost V 3 bases and J 7 bases, with 22 bases left between them. Germline V gives CDR1 MGHRA, CDR2 YSYEKL. CDR3: CASSQPGWGGANEQYF. In nucleotides, the CDR3 is TGCGCCAGCAGCCAGCCCGGATGGGGGGGGGCTAATGAGCAGTACTTC.

The rearrangement links TRBV6-6 to TRBJ2-1, with 10 positions matching TRBD2. With 6 bases clipped from V and 2 bases from J, the junction kept 4 bases outside the gene matches. The CDR3 runs to 15 residues. Germline CDR1 MNHNY, CDR2 SVGAGI (reference sequence). The CDR3 loop is CASRTLAGAYNEQFF. The DNA for the CDR3 is TGTGCCAGCAGAACCCTAGCGGGAGCCTACAATGAGCAGTTCTTC.

This chain joins TRBV4-1 and TRBJ1-1; 9 nucleotides match TRBD1. Germline CDR1 MGHRA, CDR2 YSYEKL. The CDR3 is 14 residues long. V lost 4 bases to trimming and J lost 6 bases; unmatched junction nucleotides: 6. CDR3 region: CASSRPGQGPEAFF. The CDR3 nucleotides read TGCGCCAGCAGCCGTCCGGGACAGGGTCCTGAAGCTTTCTTT.

The chain links TRBV19 to TRBJ2-1; no clear D gene. Trimming left V 7 bases short and J 2 bases short, with 18 bases between. The CDR3 sequence is 16 residues long. Germline V lookup: CDR1 LNHDA, CDR2 SQIVND (reference sequence). The CDR3 is CASTPSGIQTYNEQFF. DNA of the CDR3: TGTGCCAGTACCCCAAGTGGGATCCAGACCTACAATGAGCAGTTCTTC.

The chain couples TRBV5-1 to TRBJ1-4; D is unclear. This CDR3 has 16 amino acids. V dropped 1 base and J dropped 2 bases, with 12 bases sitting between them. Germline lookup yields CDR1 SGHRS and CDR2 YFSETQ. The CDR3: CASSLMALGTNEKLFF. DNA of the CDR3: TGCGCCAGCAGCTTGATGGCCTTAGGCACTAATGAAAAACTGTTTTTT.

The V call is TRBV5-6, the J call TRBJ1-2; D is possibly TRBD1 (6 bases). Germline CDR1 reads SGHDT; CDR2 reads YYEEEE. V shed 5 bases and J shed 5 bases, with 13 bases lying between them. The CDR3 spans 13 residues. DNA for the CDR3: TGTGCCAGCAGGGGGGCAGGGCAATATGGCTACACCTTC. Its protein product is CASRGAGQYGYTF.